A selection of T cell receptor beta chains follows, all from one sample in a study of Graves' ophthalmopathy and Graves' hyperthyroidism. TCRdb passed the multiplex PCR reads through MiXCR, listing each CDR3 protein once. The sample carries fewer than 400,000 distinct CDR3 sequences, about 17% recorded once. Sequenced: peripheral blood. All receptors derive from a woman younger than 30 with Graves' ophthalmopathy. The CDR3 runs from the conserved cysteine through the conserved F or W. Each record gives: clone size, V gene, D gene, J gene, CDR3 DNA, CDR3 protein. A D gene is named only where the DNA matches it firmly. The size of a clone is reported for some rows only, either as once, few or many, or as a class for expanded clones.

size: many; V: TRBV7-2; D: -; J: TRBJ2-7; DNA: TGTGCCAGCAGCTTAGTTGCCTCCTACGAGCAGTACTTC; CDR3: CASSLVASYEQYF
size: many; V: TRBV7-2; D: -; J: TRBJ2-5; DNA: TGTGCCAGCCTTCCCCTGCAGGTCCAAGAGACCCAGTACTTC; CDR3: CASLPLQVQETQYF
size: many; V: TRBV7-2; D: -; J: TRBJ1-5; DNA: TGTGCCAGCAGCTTCGTAGGACCCCGGGGCGATCAGCCCCAGCATTTT; CDR3: CASSFVGPRGDQPQHF
size: many; V: TRBV30; D: -; J: TRBJ1-1; DNA: TGTGCCTGGAGGAGGGCGAACACTGAAGCTTTCTTT; CDR3: CAWRRANTEAFF
size: once; V: TRBV6-1; D: TRBD2; J: TRBJ2-7; DNA: TGTGCCAGCAGGGCAACTGCTAGCGGGGGAGACGAGCAGTACTTC; CDR3: CASRATASGGDEQYF
size: many; V: TRBV28; D: TRBD1; J: TRBJ1-2; DNA: TGTGCCAGCAGTTTATACAGGGGTAGCTACACCTTC; CDR3: CASSLYRGSYTF
size: many; V: TRBV6-2/TRBV6-3; D: -; J: TRBJ2-7; DNA: TGTGCCAGCAGTTACGCACGAAGGCGGCCCGAGCAGTACTTC; CDR3: CASSYARRRPEQYF
size: many; V: TRBV7-2; D: -; J: TRBJ1-2; DNA: TGTGCCAGCAGCTTAGAAAGGGGGGCCCACACCTTC; CDR3: CASSLERGAHTF
size: few; V: TRBV28; D: -; J: TRBJ1-3; DNA: TGTGCCAGCACGATTAGGGCTGCCGGAAACACCATATATTTT; CDR3: CASTIRAAGNTIYF
size: many; V: TRBV28; D: -; J: TRBJ2-7; DNA: TGTGCCAGCAGTCGCGAGGGACCTCGCTCCTACGAGCAGTACTTC; CDR3: CASSREGPRSYEQYF
size: many; V: TRBV19; D: -; J: TRBJ2-7; DNA: TGTGCCAGTAGTGGCCTTGGGGTCCACGAGCAGTACTTC; CDR3: CASSGLGVHEQYF
size: many; V: TRBV9; D: TRBD1; J: TRBJ1-3; DNA: TGTGCCAGCAGCGTACGTGGACAGGGGGCTTTTAGCTCTGGAAACACCATATATTTT; CDR3: CASSVRGQGAFSSGNTIYF
size: many; V: TRBV28; D: TRBD2; J: TRBJ2-5; DNA: TGTGCCAGCAGTTTCGGGGCGGGAGGGACCGAGACCCAGTACTTC; CDR3: CASSFGAGGTETQYF
size: many; V: TRBV6-2/TRBV6-3; D: TRBD1; J: TRBJ1-2; DNA: TGTGCCAGCAGTCTAAATGGACAGGGGGCGCGGTATGGCTACACCTTC; CDR3: CASSLNGQGARYGYTF
size: many; V: TRBV4-1; D: -; J: TRBJ2-7; DNA: TGCGCCAGCAGCCAGAGAGCGAGAGAGACCTACGAGCAGTACTTC; CDR3: CASSQRARETYEQYF
size: many; V: TRBV2; D: TRBD2; J: TRBJ2-7; DNA: TGTGCCAGCAGTGGGACTAGCGGGATCGACTACGAGCAGTACTTC; CDR3: CASSGTSGIDYEQYF
size: many; V: TRBV6-2/TRBV6-3; D: -; J: TRBJ1-1; DNA: TGTGCCAGCAGTTACTCGACAGAAGCAGGTCCCCGGGAGACTGAAGCTTTCTTT; CDR3: CASSYSTEAGPRETEAFF
size: many; V: TRBV20-1; D: -; J: TRBJ2-7; DNA: TGCAGTGCTAGAGATAGCGAGGTATCCTTCTACGAGCAGTACTTC; CDR3: CSARDSEVSFYEQYF
size: many; V: TRBV6-1; D: -; J: TRBJ2-7; DNA: TGTGCCAGCACCGAGAGGATGAGCTCCTACGAGCAGTACTTC; CDR3: CASTERMSSYEQYF
size: many; V: TRBV29-1; D: -; J: TRBJ1-1; DNA: TGCAGCGTTGCATCTGGGGGGGCGGGGAACACTGAAGCTTTCTTT; CDR3: CSVASGGAGNTEAFF
size: many; V: TRBV11-2; D: -; J: TRBJ1-2; DNA: TGTGCCAGCAGACGACCAGCGGATAACTATGGCTACACCTTC; CDR3: CASRRPADNYGYTF
size: many; V: TRBV5-4; D: -; J: TRBJ2-2; DNA: TGTGCCAGCAGCTGGGGGATTCGGTGGCAGGCTAGGCGGAACACCGGGGAGCTGTTTTTT; CDR3: CASSWGIRWQARRNTGELFF
size: many; V: TRBV7-2; D: -; J: TRBJ2-7; DNA: TGTGCCAGCAGCTCACTCACGAGGGGGGGGATGGCCTACGAGCAGTACTTC; CDR3: CASSSLTRGGMAYEQYF
size: -; V: TRBV2; D: TRBD1; J: TRBJ2-7; DNA: TGTGCCAGCAGCACCATTCGGACAGGCTCCTACGAGCAGTACTTC; CDR3: CASSTIRTGSYEQYF
size: few; V: TRBV19; D: -; J: TRBJ2-7; DNA: TGTGCCAGTAGTACAACCCGGGGGATCAACGAGCAGTACTTC; CDR3: CASSTTRGINEQYF
size: many; V: TRBV7-2; D: TRBD1; J: TRBJ2-7; DNA: TGTGCCAGCAGCTTCGGGGACAGCTTCTACGAGCAGTACTTC; CDR3: CASSFGDSFYEQYF
size: many; V: TRBV6-1; D: TRBD1; J: TRBJ2-7; DNA: TGTGCCAGCAGTGAATGGGGACAGGGAAACTACGAGCAGTACTTC; CDR3: CASSEWGQGNYEQYF
size: many; V: TRBV18; D: -; J: TRBJ1-5; DNA: TGTGCCAGCTCACCACCTTTTGGAGGGTTGGATCAGCCCCAGCATTTT; CDR3: CASSPPFGGLDQPQHF
size: many; V: TRBV20-1; D: -; J: TRBJ1-2; DNA: TGCAGTGCTAGAGATAGGGAGGGGGGATTCTATGGCTACACCTTC; CDR3: CSARDREGGFYGYTF